The 23 T cell receptor beta chains presented below share a single source sample, sequenced in a study of OX40 agonist ivuxolimab in advanced cancers. Clones were read by immunoSEQ multiplex PCR, and TCRdb kept only the in-frame ones, dropping some. The sample carries approximately 82,000 clones, 84% recorded once. Source: CD4+ or CD8+ T cells sorted from blood, taken in a trial of the OX40 agonist ivuxolimab. The source of these receptors is an adult with an advanced solid tumor such as melanoma, head and neck, liver or kidney cancer.

The V call is TRBV14, the J call TRBJ1-1; no firm D call. With 0 bases removed from V and 5 bases from J, the gap between germline ends came to 10 bases. Germline CDR1 and CDR2: SGHDN and FVKESK. The CDR3 loop spans 14 amino acids. The CDR3: CASSQDSLRTEAFF. The CDR3, as DNA: TGTGCCAGCAGCCAAGACAGTTTACGGACTGAAGCTTTCTTT.

The rearrangement joins TRBV6-1 to TRBJ1-1; D is possibly TRBD1 (5 bases). The CDR3 covers 14 residues. Trimming removed 10 bases at V and 3 bases at J, with 18 bases between. The V gene's germline CDR1 is MNHNS and CDR2 SASEGT. The CDR3 sequence: CATRGSLADTEAFF. DNA for the CDR3: TGTGCCACCCGGGGGTCCCTCGCGGACACTGAAGCTTTCTTT.

The chain joins TRBV29-1 to TRBJ2-7; D assignment may be TRBD1 or TRBD2 (5 bases each). CDR1 is SQVTM and CDR2 is ANQGSEA in the germline V gene. V was cut by 4 bases and J by 4 bases, with 17 bases left in between. The CDR3 spans 14 residues. CDR3 residues: CSVVGDGYQYEQYF. The CDR3 DNA reads as TGCAGCGTTGTGGGGGACGGTTATCAGTACGAGCAGTACTTC.

The chain links TRBV4-3 to TRBJ2-5; D tentatively fits TRBD1 or TRBD2 (5 bases each). There are 15 residues in the CDR3. V was pared by 0 bases and J by 9 bases, with 17 bases between. Germline V gene lookup returns CDR1 LGHNA and CDR2 YSLEER. The CDR3 sequence: CASSQDNGAQTAQYF. CDR3 coding DNA: TGCGCCAGCAGCCAAGATAACGGGGCTCAGACGGCCCAGTACTTC.

The J gene is TRBJ2-7, the V gene TRBV5-8, with D possibly being TRBD1 (6 bases). Per the germline V gene, CDR1 is SGHTS and CDR2 is YDEGEE. Trimming took 4 bases from V and 4 from J, leaving 9 bases between them. The CDR3 has 12 amino acids. Here the CDR3 reads CASSLTGYEQYF. The DNA for the CDR3 is TGTGCCAGCAGCCTTACAGGGTACGAGCAGTACTTC.

Only a few counts were recorded for this clone. V is TRBV19 and J is TRBJ1-2, with D possibly being TRBD1 (6 bases). Per germline, CDR1 LNHDA and CDR2 SQIVND (reference sequence). The CDR3 is made up of 15 amino acids. The V and J ends lost 1 base and 6 bases respectively, with 15 bases between them. The CDR3 nucleotides read TGTGCCAGTAGTATAGCAGGGGCAGGGACGAATGGCTACACCTTC. It translates to CASSIAGAGTNGYTF.

The V call is TRBV5-8, the J call TRBJ1-6; 9 bases line up with TRBD1. This CDR3 region has 15 residues. V trimming: 0 bases; J trimming: 10 bases; junction bases outside the gene matches: 5. Germline values: CDR1 SGHTS, CDR2 YDEGEE. CDR3 residues: CASSLETGGQSPLHF. DNA for the CDR3: TGTGCCAGCAGCTTGGAGACAGGGGGTCAGTCACCCCTCCACTTT.

The chain uses TRBV5-1 and TRBJ1-1, with 7 nucleotides matching TRBD1. Per germline, CDR1 SGHRS and CDR2 YFSETQ. Trimming took 4 bases from V and 4 from J; bases not matched to a gene: 4. The CDR3 totals 13 residues. CDR3 nucleotide sequence: TGCGCCAGCAGCGTGCAGGGGGGCACTGAAGCTTTCTTT. Its protein product is CASSVQGGTEAFF.

This sequence joins TRBV6-6 and TRBJ2-3; D is ambiguous. V lost 6 bases, J lost 2 bases, and 6 bases lay in between. Germline V gene lookup returns CDR1 MNHNY and CDR2 SVGAGI (reference sequence). The CDR3 runs to 12 residues. The CDR3 here is CASSQNTDTQYF. The CDR3 bases are TGTGCCAGCAGCCAGAACACAGATACGCAGTATTTT.

On this clone itself: Other DNA sequences in the sample encode the same CDR3. This chain links TRBV7-8 with TRBJ1-3; 8 bases line up with TRBD1. Per the germline V gene, CDR1 is SGHVS and CDR2 is FQNEAQ. Losses at the gene ends were 4 bases for V and 0 bases for J; bases not matched to a gene: 5. CDR3 length: 16 residues. This CDR3 is CASSSGTGGSGNTIYF. The CDR3 DNA reads TGTGCCAGCAGCTCGGGGACAGGTGGCTCTGGAAACACCATATATTTT.

In the case of this clone: This sample includes further DNA sequences coding for the same CDR3. The chain links TRBV9 to TRBJ2-7; either TRBD1 or TRBD2 may supply D (5 bases each). The CDR3 is made up of 14 amino acids. Germline CDR1 is SGDLS and CDR2 is YYNGEE. V gave up 0 bases and J gave up 0 bases, with 7 bases separating them. This CDR3 is CASSVGGDSYEQYF. In nucleotides, the CDR3 is TGTGCCAGCAGCGTAGGAGGGGACTCCTACGAGCAGTACTTC. The variable domain in full, completed from reference TRBV9 and TRBJ2-7, reads DSGVTQTPKHLITATGQRVTLRCSPRSGDLSVYWYQQSLDQGLQFLIQYYNGEERAKGNILERFSAQQFPDLHSELNLSSLELGDSALYFCASSVGGDSYEQYFGPGTRLTVT.

This chain's CDR3 is CASSIVGVETQYF. DNA for the CDR3: TGTGCCAGTAGTATAGTAGGGGTTGAGACCCAGTACTTC. The chain employs TRBV19 and TRBJ2-5, with D perhaps TRBD1 (5 bases). Trimming took off 1 base at V and 5 bases at J, with 8 bases between the two ends. CDR3 length: 13 residues. Germline CDR1 LNHDA, CDR2 SQIVND (reference sequence). The variable domain in full, completed from reference TRBV19 and TRBJ2-5, reads DGGITQSPKYLFRKEGQNVTLSCEQNLNHDAMYWYRQDPGQGLRLIYYSQIVNDFQKGDIAEGYSVSREKKESFPLTVTSAQKNPTAFYLCASSIVGVETQYFGPGTRLLVL.

This rearrangement joins TRBV10-1 to TRBJ2-7; 11 nucleotides line up with TRBD2. The CDR3 loop spans 16 amino acids. Germline CDR1 is WNHNN and CDR2 is SYGVQD (reference sequence). Trimming at V came to 0 bases and at J to 7 bases, leaving 8 bases not matched to a gene. The CDR3: CASSESRLAGILEQYF. The CDR3 region has the DNA TGCGCCAGCAGTGAGTCTCGACTAGCGGGGATCTTAGAGCAGTACTTC.

This rearrangement joins TRBV5-6 to TRBJ1-1, with D hard to call. Germline V gene data show CDR1 as SGHDT and CDR2 as YYEEEE. This CDR3 spans 14 amino acids. Between the trimmed V and J ends, which lost 4 bases and 6 bases, there was a span of 16 bases. CDR3 loop: CASSPSGLPAEAFF. The CDR3 DNA reads as TGTGCCAGCAGCCCCTCCGGGCTTCCAGCTGAAGCTTTCTTT.

Here the CDR3 reads CASSVGGYQETQYF. The CDR3 bases are TGTGCCAGCAGCGTAGGTGGTTACCAAGAGACCCAGTACTTC. The chain couples TRBV9 to TRBJ2-5; D unclear. This CDR3 comprises 14 residues. V was trimmed by 0 bases and J by 0 bases, leaving 6 bases between them. Germline V lookup: CDR1 SGDLS, CDR2 YYNGEE.

Here the CDR3 reads CASSPGHEQFF. The CDR3 nucleotides read TGTGCCAGCAGCCCCGGGCATGAGCAGTTCTTC. This chain links TRBV7-2 with TRBJ2-1; D gene unclear. Germline CDR1 is SGHTA and CDR2 is FQGNSA. The ends were cut back, 5 bases at V and 8 bases at J, with 7 bases in the middle. This CDR3 is 11 amino acids long.

The V and J genes are TRBV28 and TRBJ1-2; 7 bases are a match to TRBD1. This CDR3 is built from 16 residues. V was clipped by 6 bases and J by 4 bases; unmatched bases: 14. Germline-derived CDR1 and CDR2 are MDHEN and SYDVKM. Here the CDR3 reads CASSHAFRGESYGYTF. The CDR3 DNA reads TGTGCCAGCAGCCACGCCTTCAGGGGGGAGAGCTATGGCTACACCTTC.

The chain joins TRBV30 to TRBJ2-3; weak D call: TRBD2 (5 bases). Germline V gene lookup returns CDR1 GTSNPN and CDR2 SVGIG (reference sequence). The CDR3 is 14 residues long. V was pared by 0 bases and J by 6 bases, with 13 bases between. CDR3 loop: CAWSVGGSRDTQYF. For the CDR3, the DNA is TGTGCCTGGAGTGTAGGCGGGTCGAGGGATACGCAGTATTTT.

The V call is TRBV6-1, the J call TRBJ2-7, with D possibly matching TRBD1 (5 bases). Germline V gene lookup returns CDR1 MNHNS and CDR2 SASEGT. The ends were cut back, 8 bases at V and 8 bases at J, with 13 bases in the middle. This CDR3 has 11 residues. The CDR3 coding sequence is TGTGCCAGCCAGGGTTCAATGAAGCAGTACTTC. As protein: CASQGSMKQYF.

This clone was recorded at least ten times. This sequence joins TRBV2 and TRBJ2-7, with TRBD1 as a possible D gene (6 bases). The CDR3 sequence is 14 residues long. Trimming removed 6 bases at V and 0 bases at J, with 12 bases between. The germline CDR1 and CDR2 sequences are SNHLY and FYNNEI. CDR3 in DNA: TGTGCCAGCAGCGTGGACAGTAGCTCCTACGAGCAGTACTTC. Translated, it gives CASSVDSSSYEQYF.

The genes are TRBV13 and TRBJ1-1; D remains ambiguous. The CDR3 is made up of 13 amino acids. CDR1 PRHDT and CDR2 FYEKMQ come from the germline V gene (reference sequence). The germline V and J ends were trimmed by 4 bases and 6 bases, with 12 bases remaining between them. The CDR3 nucleotides are TGTGCCAGCAGCTCTCACCGAGGGTCTGAAGCTTTCTTT. Translation gives CASSSHRGSEAFF.

The V and J genes are TRBV7-2 and TRBJ2-5; D is unclear. Trimming took off 2 bases at V and 7 bases at J, with 8 bases between the two ends. This CDR3 has 12 residues. Germline V gene data show CDR1 as SGHTA and CDR2 as FQGNSA. The CDR3 DNA is TGTGCCAGCAGCTTATCGCCAGGGACCCAGTACTTC. Its translation is CASSLSPGTQYF.

The V gene is TRBV4-1, the J gene TRBJ2-3, with D perhaps matching TRBD2 (6 bases). Trimming removed 0 bases from V and 4 bases from J, with 11 bases in between. CDR1 and CDR2 from the germline V gene are MGHRA and YSYEKL. The CDR3 is made up of 15 amino acids. For the CDR3, the DNA is TGCGCCAGCAGCCAAGAACTAGCCCGGGCAGATACGCAGTATTTT. Translation: CASSQELARADTQYF.